This passage covers 20 T cell receptor beta chains from one sample sequenced in a study of T cell responses to AZD1222 COVID-19 vaccine. TCRdb's copy holds only in-frame clones and misses some; the assay was immunoSEQ multiplex PCR. The sample lists about 150,000 clones; 75% to 95% were seen once. This material consisted of peripheral blood, taken on day 0 of AZD1222 vaccination. The source of these receptors is an adult in good health.

V and J are TRBV7-9 and TRBJ2-5; the D is unclear. V lost 2 bases and J lost 4, with 11 bases in between. The CDR3 has 14 amino acids. CDR1 and CDR2 from the germline V gene are SEHNR and FQNEAQ (reference sequence). The CDR3 coding sequence is TGTGCCAGCAGCTTAATTCCGATCCTAGAGACCCAGTACTTC. Its translation: CASSLIPILETQYF.

The genes are TRBV20-1 and TRBJ1-2; 7 positions agree with TRBD1. Germline loops: CDR1 DFQATT, CDR2 SNEGSKA (reference sequence). The CDR3 has 11 amino acids. The CDR3 coding sequence is TGCAGCTTCGGGACAGAGGGTGGCTACACCTTC. Translated: CSFGTEGGYTF.

The genes are TRBV7-3 and TRBJ2-1, with 11 bases lining up with TRBD2. The CDR3 totals 15 residues. Per the germline V gene, CDR1 is SGHTA and CDR2 is FQGTGA. V trimming: 3 bases; J trimming: 9 bases; junction bases outside the gene matches: 7. CDR3 sequence: CASSLGGLAGVEQFF. CDR3 sequence (DNA): TGTGCCAGCAGCTTGGGAGGACTAGCGGGCGTTGAGCAGTTCTTC.

This sequence joins TRBV10-3 and TRBJ1-5; 10 nucleotides align to TRBD1. Per germline, CDR1 ENHRY and CDR2 SYGVKD. The length of the CDR3 is 14 residues. Losses at the gene ends were 6 bases for V and 7 bases for J; bases not matched to a gene: 6. For the CDR3, the DNA is TGTGCCATCAGGGGGGACAGGGGAGGACAGCCCCAGCATTTT. This gives the protein CAIRGDRGGQPQHF.

This sequence joins TRBV4-1 and TRBJ1-1; D is ambiguous. The CDR3 is 13 residues long. V dropped 5 bases and J dropped 1 base, with 8 bases sitting between them. CDR1 MGHRA and CDR2 YSYEKL come from the germline V gene. CDR3 region: CASSNPTNTEAFF. In DNA, the CDR3 is TGCGCCAGCAGCAACCCCACGAACACTGAAGCTTTCTTT.

The rearrangement links TRBV7-9 to TRBJ1-1; D might be TRBD1 (6 bases). Germline V CDR1 and CDR2: SEHNR, FQNEAQ (reference sequence). The CDR3 loop spans 16 amino acids. Trimming stripped 5 bases from V and 5 bases from J, with 21 bases between. This CDR3 reads CASSPTGLPFPTEAFF. CDR3 DNA: TGTGCCAGCAGCCCTACAGGGCTCCCATTTCCGACTGAAGCTTTCTTT. Full variable domain (missing parts from reference TRBV7-9 and TRBJ1-1): DTGVSQNPRHKITKRGQNVTFRCDPISEHNRLYWYRQTLGQGPEFLTYFQNEAQLEKSRLLSDRFSAERPKGSFSTLEIQRTEQGDSAMYLCASSPTGLPFPTEAFFGQGTRLTVV.

The gene calls are TRBV11-2 and TRBJ2-1; 9 bases match TRBD2. CDR3 length equals 17 residues. Trimming took 2 bases from V and 6 from J; bases not matched to a gene: 11. Germline values: CDR1 SGHAT, CDR2 FQNNGV. The CDR3 DNA sequence: TGTGCCAGCAGCTTATTCGCTAGCGGGACTAGCCTCAATGAGCAGTTCTTC. Amino acids: CASSLFASGTSLNEQFF.

The chain employs TRBV27 and TRBJ2-1; D gene uncertain. Germline-derived CDR1 and CDR2 are MNHEY and SMNVEV (reference sequence). Trimming shortened V by 0 bases and J by 16 bases, and 13 bases separated the two germline ends. The CDR3 runs 12 residues. This chain's CDR3 is CASSLSISTGFF. CDR3 coding DNA: TGTGCCAGCAGTTTATCGATCTCGACGGGCTTCTTC.

The chain has TRBV2 and TRBJ2-7; D gene uncertain. Per germline, CDR1 SNHLY and CDR2 FYNNEI. V shed 3 bases and J shed 3 bases, with 12 bases lying between them. The CDR3 consists of 14 residues. CDR3 loop: CASSEALGNYEQYF. The CDR3 bases are TGTGCCAGCAGTGAGGCCTTGGGGAACTACGAGCAGTACTTC.

This chain connects TRBV19 to TRBJ2-4, with 10 bases fitting TRBD1. J lost 9 bases, V lost 3 bases, and 8 bases had no gene match. CDR3 length: 15 residues. CDR1 LNHDA and CDR2 SQIVND come from the germline V gene (reference sequence). CDR3 in amino acids: CASSIQGQGFSIQYF. As DNA, the CDR3 is TGTGCCAGTAGTATCCAGGGACAGGGGTTCTCCATTCAGTACTTC.

This clone was recorded a few times. This chain connects TRBV27 to TRBJ1-1; possible D gene TRBD1, 5 bases. The CDR3 loop spans 14 amino acids. The V and J ends lost 0 bases and 7 bases respectively, with 12 bases between them. Germline V gene sequence: CDR1 MNHEY, CDR2 SMNVEV (reference sequence). CDR3 sequence reads: CASSLSFDQGEAFF. The DNA for the CDR3 is TGTGCCAGCAGTTTATCGTTTGACCAGGGTGAAGCTTTCTTT.

The chain couples TRBV9 to TRBJ1-2; D unresolved. This CDR3 contains 13 residues. V was clipped by 0 bases and J by 8 bases, with 11 bases between them. Germline loops: CDR1 SGDLS, CDR2 YYNGEE. The CDR3 spells CASSVVGFGGYTF. The CDR3 DNA is TGTGCCAGCAGCGTAGTGGGTTTTGGAGGCTACACCTTC.

The chain combines TRBV10-3 with TRBJ2-3; the match to TRBD2 covers 8 bases. The V gene's germline CDR1 is ENHRY and CDR2 SYGVKD. J gave up 5 bases and V 5 bases, and 3 bases lay outside the gene matches. There are 13 residues in the CDR3. The DNA for the CDR3 is TGTGCCATCAGTTTGAGCGGGAGAGATACGCAGTATTTT. Encoded protein: CAISLSGRDTQYF.

This clone was counted a single time. V usage is TRBV7-9 and J usage is TRBJ1-6; tentatively, D is TRBD1 (5 bases). Between the trimmed V and J ends, which lost 1 base and 4 bases, there was a span of 11 bases. The CDR3 consists of 16 residues. Germline V CDR1 and CDR2: SEHNR, FQNEAQ (reference sequence). The CDR3 DNA reads as TGTGCCAGCAGCTTAGGGTTGCCAGGGTATAATTCACCCCTCCACTTT. This encodes CASSLGLPGYNSPLHF. The full variable domain, rest sourced from reference TRBV7-9 and TRBJ1-6, is DTGVSQNPRHKITKRGQNVTFRCDPISEHNRLYWYRQTLGQGPEFLTYFQNEAQLEKSRLLSDRFSAERPKGSFSTLEIQRTEQGDSAMYLCASSLGLPGYNSPLHFGNGTRLTVT.

J is TRBJ2-2 and V is TRBV7-3; 12 bases line up with TRBD2. The CDR3 loop spans 17 amino acids. V shed 4 bases and J 2 bases; nucleotides not matched to a gene: 5. The germline V gene has CDR1 SGHTA and CDR2 FQGTGA. The CDR3 sequence: CASSSSLAGGNTGELFF. Here the CDR3 DNA reads TGTGCCAGCAGCTCATCACTAGCGGGAGGCAACACCGGGGAGCTGTTTTTT.

This chain joins TRBV7-6 and TRBJ1-1, with a tentative D call TRBD1 (6 bases). The CDR3 covers 16 residues. Per germline, CDR1 SGHVS and CDR2 FNYEAQ. Trimming stripped 1 base from V and 3 bases from J, with 15 bases between. This CDR3 reads CASSLETGPRYTEAFF. The CDR3 DNA is TGTGCCAGCAGCTTAGAGACAGGCCCCCGGTACACTGAAGCTTTCTTT.

This chain connects TRBV6-5 to TRBJ1-5, with 8 nucleotides matching TRBD1. Germline V lookup: CDR1 MNHEY, CDR2 SVGAGI. J lost 9 bases, V lost 5 bases, and 9 bases had no gene match. The CDR3 runs 14 residues. The CDR3 DNA reads TGTGCCAGCAGTCCCGGGACAGGTTCTCTGCCCCAGCATTTT. Translating it yields CASSPGTGSLPQHF.

The CDR3 DNA reads as TGTGCCAGCAGCCTTCAGGGAAGGGACACTGAAGCTTTCTTT. Residues: CASSLQGRDTEAFF. This sequence joins TRBV4-2 and TRBJ1-1, with D tentatively TRBD1 (5 bases). The V gene lost 4 bases and the J gene lost 3 bases, with 12 bases spanning the gap. This CDR3 region has 14 residues. Germline assignment: CDR1 LGHNA and CDR2 YNFKEQ.

The chain is built from TRBV15 and TRBJ2-1; D is ambiguous. V was trimmed by 0 bases and J by 5 bases, leaving 20 bases between them. The germline V gene encodes CDR1 LNHNV and CDR2 YYDKDF (reference sequence). CDR3 size: 18 residues. As DNA, the CDR3 is TGTGCCACCAGCAGAGATGCCCCCACGGTTCCTGGGGACAATGAGCAGTTCTTC. It translates to CATSRDAPTVPGDNEQFF.

The chain is built from TRBV20-1 and TRBJ2-1; D is perhaps TRBD2 (6 bases). V was cut by 3 bases and J by 0 bases, with 12 bases left in between. The CDR3 is made up of 15 amino acids. Germline assignment: CDR1 DFQATT and CDR2 SNEGSKA (reference sequence). The CDR3 sequence: CSASADYGSYNEQFF. For the CDR3, the DNA is TGCAGTGCTAGTGCGGACTACGGCTCCTACAATGAGCAGTTCTTC.